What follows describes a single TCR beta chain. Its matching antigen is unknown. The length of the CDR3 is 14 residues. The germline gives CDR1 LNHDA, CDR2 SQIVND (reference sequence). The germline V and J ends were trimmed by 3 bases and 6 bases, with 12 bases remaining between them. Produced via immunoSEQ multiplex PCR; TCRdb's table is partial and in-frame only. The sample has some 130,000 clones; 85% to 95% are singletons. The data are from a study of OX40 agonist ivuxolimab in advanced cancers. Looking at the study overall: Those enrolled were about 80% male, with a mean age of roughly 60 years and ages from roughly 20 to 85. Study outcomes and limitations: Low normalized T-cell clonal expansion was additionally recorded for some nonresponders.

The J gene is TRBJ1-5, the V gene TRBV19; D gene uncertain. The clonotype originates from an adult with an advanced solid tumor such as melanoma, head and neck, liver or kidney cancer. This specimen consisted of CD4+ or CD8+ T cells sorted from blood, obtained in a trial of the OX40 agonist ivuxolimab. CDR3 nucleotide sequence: TGTGCCAGTAGTATGGAATTCAGAGGTCAGCCCCAGCATTTT. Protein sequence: CASSMEFRGQPQHF.